This paragraph covers one T cell receptor (beta chain) sequence. Sample barcodes and UMIs were carried by the TCR alpha and TCR beta cDNA libraries that 5'RACE generated with constant-segment primers. TCRdb reprocessed the 5' RACE reads with MiXCR, giving one entry per CDR3 protein. The data contain 400,000 to 500,000 distinct CDR3 sequences, about a sixth of them singletons. The CDR3 is made up of 13 amino acids. In germline, CDR1 is MNHEY, CDR2 SVGAGI. V shed 6 bases and J shed 10 bases, with 15 bases lying between them. This record belongs to a study of T-cell memory formation after mild COVID-19. Sequenced sample: PBMCs or a T cell subset sorted from them (not recorded which). The clonotype comes from a man aged 18 to 30 who had mild COVID-19 (a few samples of this study predate the infection). Cell type and time point are not known. This rearrangement joins TRBV6-5 to TRBJ1-4; no clear D. CDR3 in DNA: TGTGCCAGCAGGCCCCTTCGGTGGGGAAAACTGTTTTTT. Amino acid sequence: CASRPLRWGKLFF.